The 13 T cell receptor beta chains below all came from one sample that was sequenced in a study of shared clonotypes between healthy human individuals. The repertoire was sequenced with immunoSEQ multiplex PCR; TCRdb's copy has only in-frame clones and lacks some. The sample shows hundreds of thousands of clones, 72% of them seen only once. Sequenced material: memory CD4+ T cells sorted from blood. The subset is: CD45RA-negative fraction. Receptors originate from a woman younger than 45 in good health.

V and J are TRBV27 and TRBJ1-2; tentative D call: TRBD1 (5 bases). Trimming removed 1 base from V and 6 bases from J, with 15 bases in between. The CDR3 is 15 amino acids. Looked up from germline, CDR1 is MNHEY and CDR2 is SMNVEV (reference sequence). The CDR3 nucleotides read TGTGCCAGCAGTTTATACCACAGGCAGGGAGATGGCTACACCTTC. Translation gives CASSLYHRQGDGYTF.

The chain links TRBV10-3 to TRBJ2-2; 7 nucleotides align to TRBD2. In germline, CDR1 is ENHRY, CDR2 SYGVKD. There are 17 residues in the CDR3. The J segment lost 6 bases and the V segment lost 8 bases, leaving 18 bases of the junction unmatched. The CDR3 coding sequence is TGTGCCATCCGCCCCTCCGGGGGGAGGGTGGAGGCCGGGGAGCTGTTTTTT. It specifies CAIRPSGGRVEAGELFF.

The sample holds a few counts of this clone. The chain couples TRBV6-5 to TRBJ2-7; TRBD1 or TRBD2 may be the D gene (6 bases each). Deletions cut 7 bases from V and 2 bases from J, with 12 bases between. This CDR3 contains 13 residues. Germline lookup yields CDR1 MNHEY and CDR2 SVGAGI. CDR3 loop: CASTGDLAYEQYF. The CDR3 DNA follows: TGTGCCAGCACAGGGGACTTAGCCTACGAGCAGTACTTC.

This chain links TRBV10-3 with TRBJ2-7; D might be TRBD2 (6 bases). Trimming took off 3 bases at V and 5 bases at J, with 26 bases between the two ends. This CDR3 comprises 18 residues. The germline gives CDR1 ENHRY, CDR2 SYGVKD. The CDR3 region has the DNA TGTGCCATCAGTGAACCCGGACTACCAAGTCCTCGTCGAGACGAGCAGTACTTC. Protein: CAISEPGLPSPRRDEQYF.

The J gene is TRBJ1-4, the V gene TRBV29-1; D not resolved. V was clipped by 4 bases and J by 8 bases, with 14 bases between them. The CDR3 is 13 residues long. From germline, CDR1 is SQVTM and CDR2 ANQGSEA. Written as DNA, the CDR3 is TGCAGCGTTGTCGCCTGGGAGGACGAAAAACTGTTTTTT. It specifies CSVVAWEDEKLFF.

The V and J genes are TRBV19 and TRBJ1-3; 9 positions match TRBD1. The CDR3 totals 18 residues. The ends lost 4 bases at V and 4 bases at J; junction bases unmatched: 14. The germline gives CDR1 LNHDA, CDR2 SQIVND (reference sequence). Here the CDR3 DNA reads TGTGCCAGTAGTAGCCGGGACAGGGAAGGTTGGTTCGGAAACACCATATATTTT. Translation: CASSSRDREGWFGNTIYF.

To note about this clone: This specimen includes other DNA sequences encoding the same CDR3. The genes are TRBV2 and TRBJ2-7; D call uncertain. Germline CDR1 SNHLY, CDR2 FYNNEI. Trimming took off 4 bases at V and 3 bases at J, with 4 bases between the two ends. The CDR3 is 11 amino acids. Here the CDR3 reads CASSAIYEQYF. As DNA, the CDR3 is TGTGCCAGCAGTGCCATCTACGAGCAGTACTTC. The variable domain in full, with the rest retrieved from reference TRBV2 and TRBJ2-7, is EPEVTQTPSHQVTQMGQEVILRCVPISNHLYFYWYRQILGQKVEFLVSFYNNEISEKSEIFDDQFSVERPDGSNFTLKIRSTKLEDSAMYFCASSAIYEQYFGPGTRLTVT.

V usage is TRBV11-3 and J usage is TRBJ2-1; no clear D. Trimming took 5 bases from V and 5 from J, leaving 25 bases between them. The V gene's germline CDR1 is SGHNT and CDR2 YENEEA. The CDR3 is 18 amino acids. The CDR3 bases are TGTGCCAGCAGCCCTAATAGGTGGGCCGAAGGAAGGAACAATGAGCAGTTCTTC. Protein product: CASSPNRWAEGRNNEQFF.

The chain uses TRBV4-1 and TRBJ2-7, with 7 bases lining up with TRBD2. Germline lookup yields CDR1 MGHRA and CDR2 YSYEKL. The CDR3 sequence is 16 residues long. With V trimmed by 3 bases and J by 3 bases, 11 bases remained unmatched. In nucleotides, the CDR3 is TGCGCCAGCAGCCAGACCCATCAAGGGAGGGTCTACGAGCAGTACTTC. Encoded protein: CASSQTHQGRVYEQYF.

The chain combines TRBV30 with TRBJ1-6; unclear D gene. The CDR3 contains 12 residues. Trimming cost V 3 bases and J 11 bases, with 11 bases left between them. Germline CDR1 is GTSNPN and CDR2 is SVGIG (reference sequence). The CDR3 coding sequence is TGTGCCTGGAGAGGGAGGTGGCCACCCCTCCACTTT. Its protein product is CAWRGRWPPLHF.

The chain uses TRBV19 and TRBJ1-5; D remains unclear. Between the trimmed V and J ends, which lost 3 bases and 7 bases, there was a span of 13 bases. The germline V gene encodes CDR1 LNHDA and CDR2 SQIVND (reference sequence). This CDR3 region has 14 residues. The CDR3: CASSIRKLEQPQHF. CDR3 nucleotide sequence: TGTGCCAGTAGTATCCGTAAATTGGAGCAGCCCCAGCATTTT.

Comments on this clone: Other nucleotide sequences in the sample specify the same CDR3. The chain joins TRBV5-1 to TRBJ2-1; TRBD1 matches 7 bases. V shed 0 bases, J shed 6 bases, and the junction held 0 bases outside the gene matches. From germline, CDR1 is SGHRS and CDR2 YFSETQ. The CDR3 is 13 residues long. Here the CDR3 reads CASSLGTGNEQFF. The CDR3 nucleotides are TGCGCCAGCAGCTTGGGGACAGGCAATGAGCAGTTCTTC.

The chain combines TRBV13 with TRBJ2-7; 11 bases are shared with TRBD1. The CDR3 totals 13 residues. CDR1 and CDR2 from the germline V gene are PRHDT and FYEKMQ (reference sequence). V lost 6 bases, J lost 6 bases, and 4 bases stayed unmatched. The CDR3 region is CASRRTGGSEQYF. The CDR3, as DNA: TGTGCCAGCAGGCGGACAGGGGGCTCCGAGCAGTACTTC.